This T cell receptor beta chain was sequenced for a study of lymphopenia after photon versus proton radiotherapy. Study-wide results and caveats: Post-nadir TCR diversity decline inversely tracked overall survival among those who died. Better survival with proton therapy was suggested as possible, not demonstrated.

Sequenced by immunoSEQ multiplex PCR; TCRdb stores in-frame clones only, minus some. The sample records some 76,000 clones, around 90% being singletons. Worth noting for this clone: The antigen remains unidentified.

V was cut by 5 bases and J by 2 bases, with 13 bases left in between. CDR1 and CDR2 (germline): SGHTA, FQGNSA. The CDR3 sequence is 14 residues long. This specimen consisted of peripheral blood, obtained from a patient treated with photon-based radiotherapy. The chain couples TRBV7-2 to TRBJ2-7; D is uncertain. This receptor was taken from a woman aged 35 to 49 with cholangiocarcinoma. The CDR3 is CASSRNTGAYEQYF. The DNA of the CDR3 is TGTGCCAGCAGCCGAAATACCGGCGCCTACGAGCAGTACTTC.